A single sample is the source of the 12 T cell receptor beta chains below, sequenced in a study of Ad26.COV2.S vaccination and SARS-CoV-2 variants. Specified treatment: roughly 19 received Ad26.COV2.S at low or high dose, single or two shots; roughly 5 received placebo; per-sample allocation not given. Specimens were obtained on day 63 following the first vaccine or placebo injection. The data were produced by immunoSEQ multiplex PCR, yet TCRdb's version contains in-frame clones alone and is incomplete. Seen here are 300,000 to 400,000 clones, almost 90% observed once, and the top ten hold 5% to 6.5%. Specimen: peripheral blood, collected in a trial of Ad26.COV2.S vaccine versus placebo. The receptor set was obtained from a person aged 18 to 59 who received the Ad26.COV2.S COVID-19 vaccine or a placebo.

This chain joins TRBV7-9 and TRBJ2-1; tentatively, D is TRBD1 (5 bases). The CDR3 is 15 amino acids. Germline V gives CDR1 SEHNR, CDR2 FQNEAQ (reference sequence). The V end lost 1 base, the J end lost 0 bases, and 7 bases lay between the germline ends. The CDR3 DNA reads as TGTGCCAGCAGCTTAGAGGGGAACTCCTACAATGAGCAGTTCTTC. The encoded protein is CASSLEGNSYNEQFF.

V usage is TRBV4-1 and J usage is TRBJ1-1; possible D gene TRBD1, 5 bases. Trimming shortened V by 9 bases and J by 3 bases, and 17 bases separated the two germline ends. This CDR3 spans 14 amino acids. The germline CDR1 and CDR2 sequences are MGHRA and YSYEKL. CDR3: CASIDRNKDTEAFF. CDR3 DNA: TGCGCCAGTATCGACAGAAACAAGGACACTGAAGCTTTCTTT.

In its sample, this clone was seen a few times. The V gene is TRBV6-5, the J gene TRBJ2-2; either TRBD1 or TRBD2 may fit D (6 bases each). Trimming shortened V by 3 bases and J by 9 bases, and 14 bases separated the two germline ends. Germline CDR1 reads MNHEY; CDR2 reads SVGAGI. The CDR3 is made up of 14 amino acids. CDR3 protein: CASSYEGGSWELFF. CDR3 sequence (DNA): TGTGCCAGCAGTTATGAGGGGGGATCCTGGGAGCTGTTTTTT.

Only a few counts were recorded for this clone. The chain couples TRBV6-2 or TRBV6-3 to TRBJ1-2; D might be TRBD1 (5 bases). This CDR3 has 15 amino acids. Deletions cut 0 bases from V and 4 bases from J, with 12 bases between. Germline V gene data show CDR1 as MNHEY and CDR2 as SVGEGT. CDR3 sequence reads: CASSYSSPGPYGYTF. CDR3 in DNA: TGTGCCAGCAGTTACTCATCGCCAGGGCCCTATGGCTACACCTTC.

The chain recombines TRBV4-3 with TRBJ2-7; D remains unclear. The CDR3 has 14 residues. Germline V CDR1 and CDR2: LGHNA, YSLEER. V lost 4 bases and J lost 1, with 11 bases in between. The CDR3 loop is CASSPQGRSYEQYF. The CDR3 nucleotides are TGCGCCAGCAGCCCACAAGGTCGGTCCTACGAGCAGTACTTC.

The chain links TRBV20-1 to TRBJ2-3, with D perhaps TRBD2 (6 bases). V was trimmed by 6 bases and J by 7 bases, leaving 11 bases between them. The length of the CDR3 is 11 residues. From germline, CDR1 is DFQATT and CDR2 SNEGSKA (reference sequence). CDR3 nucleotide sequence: TGCAGTGCATGGGGGGTAAATACGCAGTATTTT. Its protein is CSAWGVNTQYF.

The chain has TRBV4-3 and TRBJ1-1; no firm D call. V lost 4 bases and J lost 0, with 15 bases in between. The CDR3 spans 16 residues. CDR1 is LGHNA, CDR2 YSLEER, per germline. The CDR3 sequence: CASSRTSFGLNTEAFF. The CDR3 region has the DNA TGCGCCAGCAGCCGCACCTCTTTCGGTTTGAACACTGAAGCTTTCTTT.

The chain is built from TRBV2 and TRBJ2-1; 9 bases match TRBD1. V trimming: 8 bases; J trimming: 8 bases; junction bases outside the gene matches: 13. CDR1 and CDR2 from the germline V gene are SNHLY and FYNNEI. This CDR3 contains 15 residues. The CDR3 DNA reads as TGTGCCAGCGTTGATGTCGACAGGGGGTTCGATGAGCAGTTCTTC. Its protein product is CASVDVDRGFDEQFF.

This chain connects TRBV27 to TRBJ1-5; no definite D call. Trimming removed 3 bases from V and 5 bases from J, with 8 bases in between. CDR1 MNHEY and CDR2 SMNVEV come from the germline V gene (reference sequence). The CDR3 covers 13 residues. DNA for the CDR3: TGTGCCAGCAGTTTGAACGACCATCAGCCCCAGCATTTT. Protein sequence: CASSLNDHQPQHF.

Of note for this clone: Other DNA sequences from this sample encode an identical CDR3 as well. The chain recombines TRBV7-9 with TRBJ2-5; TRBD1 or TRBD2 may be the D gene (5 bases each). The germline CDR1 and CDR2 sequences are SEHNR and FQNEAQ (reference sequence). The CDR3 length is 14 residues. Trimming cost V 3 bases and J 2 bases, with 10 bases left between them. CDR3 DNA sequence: TGTGCCAGCAGCTTTGGGACGGGACAAGAGACCCAGTACTTC. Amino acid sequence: CASSFGTGQETQYF. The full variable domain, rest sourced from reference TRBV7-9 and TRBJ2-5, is DTGVSQNPRHKITKRGQNVTFRCDPISEHNRLYWYRQTLGQGPEFLTYFQNEAQLEKSRLLSDRFSAERPKGSFSTLEIQRTEQGDSAMYLCASSFGTGQETQYFGPGTRLLVL.

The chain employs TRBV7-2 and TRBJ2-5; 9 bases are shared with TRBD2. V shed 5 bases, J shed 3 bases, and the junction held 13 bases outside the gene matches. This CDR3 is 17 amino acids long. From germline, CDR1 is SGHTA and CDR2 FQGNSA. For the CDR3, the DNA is TGTGCCAGCAGCCCGCAAGCGGGGGGTTTCCGGGAAGAGACCCAGTACTTC. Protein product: CASSPQAGGFREETQYF.

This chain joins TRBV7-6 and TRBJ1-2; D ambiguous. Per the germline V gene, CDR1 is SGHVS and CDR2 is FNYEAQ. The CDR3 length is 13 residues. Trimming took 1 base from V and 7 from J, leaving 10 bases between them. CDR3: CASSLGEAAGYTF. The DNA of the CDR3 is TGTGCCAGCAGCTTAGGAGAGGCAGCTGGCTACACCTTC.